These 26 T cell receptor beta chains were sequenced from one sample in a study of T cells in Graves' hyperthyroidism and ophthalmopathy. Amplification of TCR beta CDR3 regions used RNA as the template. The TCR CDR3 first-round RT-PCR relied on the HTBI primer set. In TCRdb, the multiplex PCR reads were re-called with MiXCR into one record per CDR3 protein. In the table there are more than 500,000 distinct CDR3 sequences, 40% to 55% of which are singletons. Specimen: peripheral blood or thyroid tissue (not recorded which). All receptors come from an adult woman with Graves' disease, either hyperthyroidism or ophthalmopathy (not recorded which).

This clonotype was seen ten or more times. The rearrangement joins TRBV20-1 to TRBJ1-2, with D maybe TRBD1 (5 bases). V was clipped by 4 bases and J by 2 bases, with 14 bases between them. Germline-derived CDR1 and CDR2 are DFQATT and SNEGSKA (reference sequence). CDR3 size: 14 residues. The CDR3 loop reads CSATPGLRNYGYTF. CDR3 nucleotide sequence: TGCAGTGCTACTCCAGGGCTTCGAAACTATGGCTACACCTTC.

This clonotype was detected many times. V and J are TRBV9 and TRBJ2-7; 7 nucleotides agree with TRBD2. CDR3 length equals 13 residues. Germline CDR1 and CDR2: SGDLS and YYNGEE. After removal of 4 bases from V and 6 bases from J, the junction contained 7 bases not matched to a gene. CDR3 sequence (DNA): TGTGCCAGCAGCCCGCGGGGGAGGAGCGAGCAGTACTTC. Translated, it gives CASSPRGRSEQYF. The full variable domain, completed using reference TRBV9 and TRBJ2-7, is DSGVTQTPKHLITATGQRVTLRCSPRSGDLSVYWYQQSLDQGLQFLIQYYNGEERAKGNILERFSAQQFPDLHSELNLSSLELGDSALYFCASSPRGRSEQYFGPGTRLTVT.

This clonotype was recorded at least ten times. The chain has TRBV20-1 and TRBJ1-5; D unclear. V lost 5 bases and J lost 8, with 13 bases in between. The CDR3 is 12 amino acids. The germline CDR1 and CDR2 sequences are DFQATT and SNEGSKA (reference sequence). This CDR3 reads CSAAEGSKPQHF. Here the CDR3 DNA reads TGCAGTGCTGCGGAGGGTAGTAAGCCCCAGCATTTT.

CDR3 sequence (DNA): TGCAGTGCTAGAGATAGAGAGTACTTC. Translating it yields CSARDREYF. This chain uses TRBV20-1 with TRBJ2-7; D is unclear. CDR1 and CDR2 (germline): DFQATT, SNEGSKA (reference sequence). The CDR3 totals 9 residues. V was pared by 0 bases and J by 11 bases, with 5 bases between.

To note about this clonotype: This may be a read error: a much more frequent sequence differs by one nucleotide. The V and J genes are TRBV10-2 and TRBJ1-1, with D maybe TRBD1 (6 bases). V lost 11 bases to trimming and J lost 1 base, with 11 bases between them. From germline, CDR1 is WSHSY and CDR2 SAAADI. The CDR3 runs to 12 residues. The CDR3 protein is CAGGTPNTEAFF. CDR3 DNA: TGCGCCGGCGGGACACCGAACACTGAAGCTTTCTTT.

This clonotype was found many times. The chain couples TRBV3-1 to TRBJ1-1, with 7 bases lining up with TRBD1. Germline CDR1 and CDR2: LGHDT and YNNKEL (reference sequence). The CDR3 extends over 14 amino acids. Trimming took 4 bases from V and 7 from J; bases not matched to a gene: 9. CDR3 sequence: CASSRQYRDSEAFF. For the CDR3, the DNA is TGTGCCAGCAGCCGTCAATACCGGGACAGTGAAGCTTTCTTT.

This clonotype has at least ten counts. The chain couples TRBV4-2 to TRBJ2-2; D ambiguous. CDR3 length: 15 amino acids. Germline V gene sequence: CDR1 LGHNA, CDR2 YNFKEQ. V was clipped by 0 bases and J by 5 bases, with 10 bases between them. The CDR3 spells CASSQDQTLTGELFF. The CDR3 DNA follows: TGTGCCAGCAGCCAAGATCAAACGCTAACCGGGGAGCTGTTTTTT.

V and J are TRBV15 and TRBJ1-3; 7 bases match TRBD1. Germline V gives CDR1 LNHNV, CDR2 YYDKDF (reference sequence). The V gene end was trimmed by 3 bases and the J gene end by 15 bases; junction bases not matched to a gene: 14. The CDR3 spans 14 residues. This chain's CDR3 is CATSSAHSGDRRYF. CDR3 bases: TGTGCCACCAGCAGTGCCCACTCTGGGGACAGAAGATATTTT.

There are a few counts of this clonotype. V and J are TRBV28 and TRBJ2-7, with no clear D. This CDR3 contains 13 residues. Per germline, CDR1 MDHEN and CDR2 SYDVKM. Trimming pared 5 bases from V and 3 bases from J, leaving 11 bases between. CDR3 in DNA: TGTGCCAGCAGTCGGGCCCCGGGCTACGAGCAGTACTTC. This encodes CASSRAPGYEQYF.

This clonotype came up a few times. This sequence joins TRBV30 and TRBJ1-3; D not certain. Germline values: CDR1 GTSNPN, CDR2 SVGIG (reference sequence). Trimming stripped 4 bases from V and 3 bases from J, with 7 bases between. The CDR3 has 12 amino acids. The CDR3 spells CAWKDNGNTIYF. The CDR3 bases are TGTGCCTGGAAGGATAATGGAAACACCATATATTTT.

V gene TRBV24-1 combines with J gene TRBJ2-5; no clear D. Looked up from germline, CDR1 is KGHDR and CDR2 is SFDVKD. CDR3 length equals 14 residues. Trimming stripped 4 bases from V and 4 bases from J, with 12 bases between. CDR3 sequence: CATSDQATIETQYF. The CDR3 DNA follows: TGTGCCACCAGTGACCAGGCCACTATAGAGACCCAGTACTTC.

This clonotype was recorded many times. In DNA, the CDR3 is TGTGCCACCAGCAGGGGTATAGGGGCAGGGCGGCGCAATCAGCCCCAGCATTTT. As protein: CATSRGIGAGRRNQPQHF. The chain uses TRBV15 and TRBJ1-5; possibly TRBD1 for D (5 bases). The CDR3 is made up of 18 amino acids. Looked up from germline, CDR1 is LNHNV and CDR2 is YYDKDF (reference sequence). V shed 3 bases and J shed 2 bases, with 20 bases lying between them.

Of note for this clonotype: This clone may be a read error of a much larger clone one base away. CDR3 sequence (DNA): TGTGCCATCAGTACCCGACGGACTAGCGGAAAGGAGGAAAAAGAGACCCAGTACTTC. Translated, it gives CAISTRRTSGKEEKETQYF. V and J are TRBV10-3 and TRBJ2-5; 10 bases map to TRBD2. The CDR3 has 19 residues. The V gene's germline CDR1 is ENHRY and CDR2 SYGVKD. J was trimmed by 3 bases and V by 5 bases; bases with no gene match: 18.

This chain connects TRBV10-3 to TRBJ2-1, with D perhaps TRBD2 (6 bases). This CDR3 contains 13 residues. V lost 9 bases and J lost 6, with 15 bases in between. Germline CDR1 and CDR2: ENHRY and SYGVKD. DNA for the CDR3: TGTGCCATTACGGGACTTGATACCAATGAGCAGTTCTTC. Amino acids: CAITGLDTNEQFF.

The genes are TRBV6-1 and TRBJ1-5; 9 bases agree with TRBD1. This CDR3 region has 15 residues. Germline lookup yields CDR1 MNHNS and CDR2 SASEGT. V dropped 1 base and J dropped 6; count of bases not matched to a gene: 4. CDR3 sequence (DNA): TGTGCCAGCAGTGAAGAGACAGGGGGTCCTCAGCCCCAGCATTTT. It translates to CASSEETGGPQPQHF.

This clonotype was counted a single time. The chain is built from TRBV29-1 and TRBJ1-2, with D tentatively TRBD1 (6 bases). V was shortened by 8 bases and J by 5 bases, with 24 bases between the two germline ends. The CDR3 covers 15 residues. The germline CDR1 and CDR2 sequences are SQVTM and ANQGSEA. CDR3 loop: CSSSRLQGPLYGYTF. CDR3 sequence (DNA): TGCAGCTCCTCCCGATTACAGGGTCCCCTATATGGCTACACCTTC.

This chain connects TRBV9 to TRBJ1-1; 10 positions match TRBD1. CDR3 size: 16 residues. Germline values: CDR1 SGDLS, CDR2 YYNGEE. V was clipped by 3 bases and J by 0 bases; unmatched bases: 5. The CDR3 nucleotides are TGTGCCAGCAGCGATGGGACAGGGGCCTTGAACACTGAAGCTTTCTTT. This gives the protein CASSDGTGALNTEAFF. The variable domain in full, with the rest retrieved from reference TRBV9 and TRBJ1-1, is DSGVTQTPKHLITATGQRVTLRCSPRSGDLSVYWYQQSLDQGLQFLIQYYNGEERAKGNILERFSAQQFPDLHSELNLSSLELGDSALYFCASSDGTGALNTEAFFGQGTRLTVV.

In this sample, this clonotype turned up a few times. The CDR3 bases are TGTGCCAGCAGCTTGGGACTAGCGGGAGTTAGCGAGCAGTACTTC. Protein: CASSLGLAGVSEQYF. The V gene is TRBV7-2, the J gene TRBJ2-7; 14 bases agree with TRBD2. Germline CDR1 SGHTA, CDR2 FQGNSA. The CDR3 length is 15 residues. Unmatched junction bases numbered 4, after V lost 3 bases and J lost 6 bases.

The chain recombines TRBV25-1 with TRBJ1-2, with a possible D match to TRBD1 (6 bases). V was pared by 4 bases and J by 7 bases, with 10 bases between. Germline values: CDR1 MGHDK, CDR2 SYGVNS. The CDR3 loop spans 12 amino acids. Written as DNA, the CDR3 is TGTGCCAGCAGTGCGGGGGGCGGTGGCTACACCTTC. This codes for CASSAGGGGYTF.

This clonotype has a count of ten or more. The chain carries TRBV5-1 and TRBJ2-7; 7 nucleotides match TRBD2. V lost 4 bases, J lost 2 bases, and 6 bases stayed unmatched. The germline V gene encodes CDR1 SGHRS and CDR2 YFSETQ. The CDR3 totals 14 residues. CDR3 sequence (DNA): TGCGCCAGCAGCCTAAGGCGGGGGACCTACGAGCAGTACTTC. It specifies CASSLRRGTYEQYF.

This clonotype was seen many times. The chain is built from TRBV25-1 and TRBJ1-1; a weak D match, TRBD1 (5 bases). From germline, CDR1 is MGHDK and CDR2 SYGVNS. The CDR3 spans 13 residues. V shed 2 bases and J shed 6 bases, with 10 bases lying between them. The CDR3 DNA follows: TGTGCCAGCAGTGAAAAGGGGTCCGCTGAAGCTTTCTTT. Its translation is CASSEKGSAEAFF.

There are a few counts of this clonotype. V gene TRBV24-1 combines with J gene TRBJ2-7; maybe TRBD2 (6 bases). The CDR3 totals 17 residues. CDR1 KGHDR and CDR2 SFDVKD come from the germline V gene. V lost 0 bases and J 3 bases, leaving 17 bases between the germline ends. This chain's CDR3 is CATSDLYRRADLYEQYF. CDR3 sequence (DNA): TGTGCCACCAGTGATTTGTATCGGAGGGCCGACCTCTACGAGCAGTACTTC.

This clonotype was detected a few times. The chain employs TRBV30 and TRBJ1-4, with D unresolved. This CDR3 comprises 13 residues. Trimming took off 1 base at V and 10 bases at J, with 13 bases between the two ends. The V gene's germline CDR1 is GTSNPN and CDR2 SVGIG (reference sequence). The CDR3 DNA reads TGTGCCTGGAGTGCTCTATCGGTGGCAAAACTGTTTTTT. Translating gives CAWSALSVAKLFF.

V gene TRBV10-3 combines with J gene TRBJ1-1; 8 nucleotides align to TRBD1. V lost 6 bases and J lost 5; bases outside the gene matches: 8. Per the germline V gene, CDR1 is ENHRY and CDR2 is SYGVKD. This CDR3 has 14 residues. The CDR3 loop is CAISPRQGRTEAFF. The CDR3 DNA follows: TGTGCCATCAGCCCACGACAGGGGCGGACTGAAGCTTTCTTT.

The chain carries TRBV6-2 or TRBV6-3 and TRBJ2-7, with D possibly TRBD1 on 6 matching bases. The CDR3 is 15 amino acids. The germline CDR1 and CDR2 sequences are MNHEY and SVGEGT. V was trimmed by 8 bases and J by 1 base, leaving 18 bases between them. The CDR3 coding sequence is TGTGCCAGCTCCCAGAGGACAGCTATTTCCTACGAGCAGTACTTC. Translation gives CASSQRTAISYEQYF.

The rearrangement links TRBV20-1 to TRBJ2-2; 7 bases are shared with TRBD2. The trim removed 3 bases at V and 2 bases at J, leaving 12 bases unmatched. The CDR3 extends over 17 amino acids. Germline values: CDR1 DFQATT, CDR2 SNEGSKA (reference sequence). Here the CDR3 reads CSASPFGGGRNTGELFF. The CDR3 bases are TGCAGTGCTAGTCCGTTTGGGGGAGGGAGAAACACCGGGGAGCTGTTTTTT.